A selection of T cell receptor beta chains follows, all from one sample in a study of shared clonotypes between healthy human individuals. Using immunoSEQ multiplex PCR, the repertoire was profiled, and TCRdb retains in-frame clones only, with some absent. The repertoire consists of some 1,400,000 clones, with roughly 96% occurring once and the leading ten covering about 1%. Sequencing was done on a sample of naive CD4+ T cells sorted from blood. The receptors originated from a man aged 25-45 years in good health. CDR3s include the opening cysteine and the closing phenylalanine or tryptophan. Each record gives: clone size, J gene, D gene, V gene, CDR3 protein, CDR3 DNA. A D gene is named only where the DNA matches it firmly. The size field is filled for only some rows; it gives once, few, many or a size class.

-	TRBJ2-3	TRBD2	TRBV7-2	CASSLGSGSSDTQYF	TGTGCCAGCAGCTTAGGCAGCGGGAGTTCGGATACGCAGTATTTT
-	TRBJ2-7	-	TRBV9	CASSVGRGGYEQYF	TGTGCCAGCAGCGTAGGTAGAGGGGGCTACGAGCAGTACTTC
once	TRBJ2-3	TRBD2	TRBV5-5	CASRGGTYITDTQYF	TGTGCCAGCAGGGGAGGGACCTATATAACAGATACGCAGTATTTT
-	TRBJ1-3	-	TRBV9	CASSAEGDAGNTIYF	TGTGCCAGCAGTGCTGAGGGGGATGCGGGAAACACCATATATTTT
-	TRBJ1-3	-	TRBV30	CAWSPANTIYF	TGTGCCTGGAGTCCAGCAAACACCATATATTTT
-	TRBJ2-1	-	TRBV5-4	CASSLNPGTHNEQFF	TGTGCCAGCAGCTTGAATCCAGGGACGCACAATGAGCAGTTCTTC
-	TRBJ1-2	-	TRBV7-9	CASSLDPANYGYTF	TGTGCCAGCAGCTTAGACCCAGCTAACTATGGCTACACCTTC
-	TRBJ2-7	-	TRBV10-2	CASSVSYEQYF	TGCGCCAGCAGCGTGAGCTACGAGCAGTACTTC
-	TRBJ2-3	-	TRBV7-2	CASRPGGADTQYF	TGTGCCAGCAGGCCCGGCGGGGCGGATACGCAGTATTTT
-	TRBJ2-3	-	TRBV5-1	CASSTNTDTQYF	TGCGCCAGCAGCACGAATACAGATACGCAGTATTTT
-	TRBJ1-2	-	TRBV4-3	CASSPRPGGNYGYTF	TGCGCCAGCAGCCCCCGTCCAGGAGGTAACTATGGCTACACCTTC
-	TRBJ2-7	TRBD2	TRBV18	CASSTLSSGGTYEQYF	TGTGCCAGCTCAACGCTTTCTAGCGGAGGGACCTACGAGCAGTACTTC
-	TRBJ1-1	TRBD1	TRBV7-9	CASSPQGAQTEAFF	TGTGCCAGCAGCCCACAGGGGGCGCAGACTGAAGCTTTCTTT
-	TRBJ2-6	-	TRBV5-4	CASSLGQGGSGANVLTF	TGTGCCAGCAGCTTGGGACAAGGGGGCTCTGGGGCCAACGTCCTGACTTTC
-	TRBJ2-1	TRBD2	TRBV27	CASSTKREGRYEQFF	TGTGCCAGCAGCACTAAGCGGGAGGGCCGTTATGAGCAGTTCTTC
-	TRBJ2-3	-	TRBV9	CASSVGPSQPTDTQYF	TGTGCCAGCAGCGTAGGTCCCAGCCAACCCACAGATACGCAGTATTTT
-	TRBJ1-1	-	TRBV28	CASSLLGGQNTEAFF	TGTGCCAGCAGTTTATTAGGAGGACAGAACACTGAAGCTTTCTTT
-	TRBJ2-7	TRBD2	TRBV6-5	CASSYSWLAGRYEQYF	TGTGCCAGCAGTTACAGCTGGCTAGCGGGACGGTACGAGCAGTACTTC
-	TRBJ1-1	TRBD1	TRBV7-9	CASSLDGTGVGITEAFF	TGTGCCAGCAGCTTAGACGGGACAGGGGTGGGAATCACTGAAGCTTTCTTT
-	TRBJ1-5	TRBD1	TRBV2	CASSRTGGNQPQHF	TGTGCCAGCAGTCGAACAGGGGGCAATCAGCCCCAGCATTTT
-	TRBJ2-1	TRBD1	TRBV27	CASSLRGQGLVSYNEQFF	TGTGCCAGCAGTTTAAGGGGACAGGGACTGGTCTCCTACAATGAGCAGTTCTTC
-	TRBJ2-3	TRBD2	TRBV28	CASTRTSGRRTDTQYF	TGTGCCAGCACACGGACTAGCGGGAGGCGGACAGATACGCAGTATTTT
-	TRBJ2-1	TRBD2	TRBV7-3	CASSLRTVIGGSSYNEQFF	TGTGCCAGCAGCTTAAGAACCGTAATTGGCGGGAGCTCCTACAATGAGCAGTTCTTC
-	TRBJ2-7	-	TRBV5-5	CASSNGYRAREQYF	TGTGCCAGCAGTAACGGGTACAGGGCTCGCGAGCAGTACTTC
-	TRBJ2-2	-	TRBV27	CASSLVVTGELFF	TGTGCCAGCAGTTTGGTCGTCACCGGGGAGCTGTTTTTT
-	TRBJ2-3	TRBD2	TRBV5-1	CASSAGLAGGGSTDTQYF	TGCGCCAGCAGCGCGGGACTAGCGGGAGGGGGGAGCACAGATACGCAGTATTTT
once	TRBJ2-3	-	TRBV5-1	CASSLDGVLGTDTQYF	TGCGCCAGCAGCTTGGACGGGGTCCTGGGCACAGATACGCAGTATTTT
once	TRBJ2-7	-	TRBV28	CASSSLAGGAYEQYF	TGTGCCAGCAGTTCGTTAGCTGGTGGCGCATACGAGCAGTACTTC
-	TRBJ2-7	-	TRBV7-8	CASSSNTGQTFYEQYF	TGTGCCAGCAGCTCAAATACGGGACAAACCTTCTACGAGCAGTACTTC
-	TRBJ2-4	TRBD2	TRBV19	CASSPPSGRLYF	TGTGCCAGTAGCCCTCCTAGCGGGAGGTTATACTTC
-	TRBJ2-2	TRBD2	TRBV12-5	CASGLGTGGPDTGELFF	TGTGCTAGTGGTTTGGGGACGGGAGGGCCAGACACCGGGGAGCTGTTTTTT
-	TRBJ1-5	TRBD1	TRBV28	CASSLYTGGNQPQHF	TGTGCCAGCAGTTTATACACAGGGGGCAATCAGCCCCAGCATTTT
-	TRBJ1-2	TRBD1	TRBV7-9	CASSPRQGSYGYTF	TGTGCCAGCAGCCCCCGACAGGGGAGCTATGGCTACACCTTC
-	TRBJ2-6	-	TRBV9	CASSVDHSGANVLTF	TGTGCCAGCAGCGTCGATCATTCTGGGGCCAACGTCCTGACTTTC
-	TRBJ2-3	-	TRBV5-1	CASSLEGGPLAFSTDTQYF	TGCGCCAGCAGCCTCGAGGGGGGCCCACTAGCGTTCAGCACAGATACGCAGTATTTT
-	TRBJ2-7	TRBD2	TRBV5-1	CASSFGGSTDEQYF	TGCGCCAGCAGCTTCGGCGGGAGTACCGACGAGCAGTACTTC
-	TRBJ1-2	-	TRBV5-8	CASSLPLTHYGYTF	TGTGCCAGCAGCCTGCCTCTGACCCACTATGGCTACACCTTC
-	TRBJ2-1	-	TRBV5-4	CASSPPAPNEQFF	TGTGCCAGCAGCCCGCCGGCTCCCAATGAGCAGTTCTTC
-	TRBJ2-7	TRBD2	TRBV4-1	CASSNPGLGFNEQYF	TGCGCCAGCAGCAACCCGGGACTAGGATTTAACGAGCAGTACTTC
-	TRBJ1-1	-	TRBV5-4	CASSFRGTEAFF	TGTGCCAGCAGCTTTAGGGGTACTGAAGCTTTCTTT
-	TRBJ1-4	-	TRBV13	CASSPIGTHELFF	TGTGCCAGCAGCCCCATCGGGACGCATGAGCTGTTTTTT
-	TRBJ1-1	-	TRBV13	CASSTVRNTEAFF	TGTGCCAGCAGCACCGTTAGGAACACTGAAGCTTTCTTT
-	TRBJ2-2	-	TRBV21-1	CASSSLSLGHLNTGELFF	TGTGCCAGCAGCAGCCTATCACTGGGACATTTGAACACCGGGGAGCTGTTTTTT
-	TRBJ2-1	-	TRBV5-4	CASSLGQRNNEQFF	TGTGCCAGCAGCTTGGGACAGCGAAACAATGAGCAGTTCTTC
-	TRBJ1-1	-	TRBV30	CAWDTGRLTEAFF	TGTGCCTGGGACACAGGGCGCCTGACTGAAGCTTTCTTT
-	TRBJ2-1	TRBD2	TRBV5-4	CASSSTSGRNNEQFF	TGTGCCAGCAGCTCAACTAGCGGGAGAAACAATGAGCAGTTCTTC
-	TRBJ1-1	-	TRBV20-1	CSASRDEAFF	TGCAGTGCTAGCAGGGATGAAGCTTTCTTT
once	TRBJ1-5	-	TRBV10-2	CASSEWQGFGRQPQHF	TGCGCCAGCAGTGAGTGGCAGGGTTTCGGGCGTCAGCCCCAGCATTTT
-	TRBJ2-3	-	TRBV18	CASSPLGPPADTQYF	TGTGCCAGCTCACCATTAGGGCCTCCAGCAGATACGCAGTATTTT
-	TRBJ1-1	TRBD1	TRBV10-1	CASSTTGMTEAFF	TGCGCCAGCAGCACGACAGGGATGACTGAAGCTTTCTTT
-	TRBJ2-7	-	TRBV11-2	CASSLLFPSVYF	TGTGCCAGCAGCTTGTTATTTCCTTCGGTGTACTTC
once	TRBJ2-7	-	TRBV27	CASSLLGASYEQYF	TGTGCCAGCAGTTTATTAGGGGCTTCCTACGAGCAGTACTTC
-	TRBJ2-7	TRBD1	TRBV27	CASKGQGASYEQYF	TGTGCCAGCAAAGGACAGGGGGCCTCCTACGAGCAGTACTTC
-	TRBJ2-7	-	TRBV6-1	CASRVSGVEQYF	TGTGCCAGCAGGGTGTCAGGGGTCGAGCAGTACTTC
-	TRBJ2-1	TRBD2	TRBV5-1	CASSIRLAGDNEQFF	TGCGCCAGCAGCATTCGACTAGCGGGAGACAATGAGCAGTTCTTC
-	TRBJ2-7	-	TRBV4-1	CASSPLGSGINTYEQYF	TGCGCCAGCAGCCCCTTGGGTAGCGGAATTAATACCTACGAGCAGTACTTC
-	TRBJ2-7	-	TRBV18	CASSPLPKTYEQYF	TGTGCCAGCTCACCCCTTCCAAAAACCTACGAGCAGTACTTC
few	TRBJ2-1	-	TRBV20-1	CSARDHNEQFF	TGCAGTGCTAGAGATCACAATGAGCAGTTCTTC
-	TRBJ1-1	-	TRBV19	CASSIRPPTGTEAFF	TGTGCCAGTAGCATCCGGCCCCCGACGGGCACTGAAGCTTTCTTT